One and the same sample provided the 15 T cell receptor beta chains below, sequenced in a study of blood T cell repertoires in COVID-19 (dated by TCRdb to the early 2020s). Library preparation employed the immunoSEQ multiplex PCR assay. Held by TCRdb, this immuneACCESS table contains in-frame sequences only and omits some clones. Under half of the omission traces to an unresolved V gene where checked; the cause of the rest is unknown. This sample holds some 200,000 clones; 80% to 90% were observed only once. 3% to 4.5% of the sample comes from the top ten. Sequencing was carried out using PBMCs or T cells enriched from blood (not recorded which). These TCRs come from a middle-aged woman with acute COVID-19.

This chain joins TRBV12-3 or TRBV12-4 and TRBJ1-2; D gene ambiguous. This CDR3 comprises 11 residues. V was shortened by 4 bases and J by 4 bases, with 4 bases between the two germline ends. CDR3 DNA sequence: TGTGCCAGCAGTTCTACCTATGGCTACACCTTC. Protein: CASSSTYGYTF.

This rearrangement joins TRBV5-8 to TRBJ1-1; 8 bases are shared with TRBD1. CDR3 length: 15 residues. The V gene's germline CDR1 is SGHTS and CDR2 YDEGEE. V trimming: 0 bases; J trimming: 5 bases; junction bases outside the gene matches: 6. CDR3 sequence (DNA): TGTGCCAGCAGCTTGGTGGCAGGGGGCAAGACTGAAGCTTTCTTT. This codes for CASSLVAGGKTEAFF.

The genes are TRBV6-5 and TRBJ1-2; the D is unclear. The CDR3 length is 13 residues. The V end lost 6 bases, the J end lost 6 bases, and 14 bases lay between the germline ends. Germline V gene data show CDR1 as MNHEY and CDR2 as SVGAGI. CDR3 residues: CASSAHRMDGYTF. DNA for the CDR3: TGTGCCAGCAGCGCCCACAGAATGGATGGCTACACCTTC.

The CDR3 loop reads CASSLLYNEQFF. The CDR3 DNA is TGTGCCAGCAGCTTACTGTACAATGAGCAGTTCTTC. This chain joins TRBV7-2 and TRBJ2-1, with no clear D. The CDR3 length is 12 residues. Germline V CDR1 and CDR2: SGHTA, FQGNSA. V lost 2 bases and J 4 bases, leaving 3 bases between the germline ends.

This clone was recorded at least ten times. This sample also contains other DNA sequences that code for the same CDR3. The chain has TRBV6-5 and TRBJ1-6; a possible D gene is TRBD1 (6 bases). Germline values: CDR1 MNHEY, CDR2 SVGAGI. The CDR3 is 12 amino acids. Trimming took 6 bases from V and 6 from J, leaving 6 bases between them. The CDR3 loop reads CASRGGNSPLHF. For the CDR3, the DNA is TGTGCCAGCAGAGGGGGTAATTCACCCCTCCACTTT.

The V call is TRBV19, the J call TRBJ1-1; 9 bases agree with TRBD1. In germline, CDR1 is LNHDA, CDR2 SQIVND (reference sequence). With 3 bases clipped from V and 4 bases from J, the junction kept 0 bases outside the gene matches. CDR3 size: 13 residues. CDR3 coding DNA: TGTGCCAGTAGTATGGGACAGGGCACTGAAGCTTTCTTT. Protein product: CASSMGQGTEAFF.

The chain joins TRBV6-5 to TRBJ2-7; 8 nucleotides match TRBD1. J was trimmed by 3 bases and V by 5 bases; bases with no gene match: 3. CDR1 is MNHEY, CDR2 SVGAGI, per germline. The CDR3 is 13 residues long. For the CDR3, the DNA is TGTGCCAGCAGTCCCACAGGGGGCTACGAGCAGTACTTC. Its translation: CASSPTGGYEQYF.

The chain links TRBV19 to TRBJ1-1; 7 bases are a match to TRBD1. This CDR3 is 13 amino acids long. The germline gives CDR1 LNHDA, CDR2 SQIVND (reference sequence). J lost 3 bases, V lost 6 bases, and 4 bases had no gene match. The CDR3 here is CASRDTGDTEAFF. The CDR3 region has the DNA TGTGCCAGTAGGGATACAGGGGACACTGAAGCTTTCTTT. Variable domain in full (rest from reference TRBV19 and TRBJ1-1): DGGITQSPKYLFRKEGQNVTLSCEQNLNHDAMYWYRQDPGQGLRLIYYSQIVNDFQKGDIAEGYSVSREKKESFPLTVTSAQKNPTAFYLCASRDTGDTEAFFGQGTRLTVV.

V usage is TRBV5-1 and J usage is TRBJ1-2; TRBD1 matches at 8 bases. The CDR3 is 14 residues long. From germline, CDR1 is SGHRS and CDR2 YFSETQ. V shed 4 bases and J 0 bases; nucleotides not matched to a gene: 2. The CDR3 DNA is TGCGCCAGCAGCCCGGGACAGGCTAACTATGGCTACACCTTC. Its translation: CASSPGQANYGYTF.

For the CDR3, the DNA is TGTGCCAGCAGAGAACTCTCCTCCGGGGGTGAAAAACTGTTTTTT. Its protein product is CASRELSSGGEKLFF. The chain recombines TRBV28 with TRBJ1-4, with D maybe TRBD1 (5 bases). V lost 6 bases to trimming and J lost 7 bases, with 18 bases between them. This CDR3 contains 15 residues. CDR1 is MDHEN, CDR2 SYDVKM, per germline.

The V and J genes are TRBV5-4 and TRBJ2-4, with TRBD2 identical over 14 bases. Per the germline V gene, CDR1 is SGHNT and CDR2 is YYREEE (reference sequence). Germline trimming cut 3 bases from V and 1 base from J; bases unmatched to any gene: 9. CDR3 size: 19 residues. The chain's CDR3 is CASSSPGLAGAGAKNIQYF. The CDR3 DNA reads as TGTGCCAGCAGCTCGCCGGGACTAGCGGGGGCCGGGGCCAAAAACATTCAGTACTTC.

The rearrangement uses TRBV7-2 and TRBJ1-2; D is unclear. Germline V gives CDR1 SGHTA, CDR2 FQGNSA. This CDR3 is 12 amino acids long. Deletions cut 9 bases from V and 7 bases from J, with 15 bases between. The CDR3 region is CASQTIPPGYTF. The CDR3 DNA reads as TGTGCCAGTCAGACTATCCCCCCTGGCTACACCTTC. The full variable domain, completed using reference TRBV7-2 and TRBJ1-2, is GAGVSQSPSNKVTEKGKDVELRCDPISGHTALYWYRQSLGQGLEFLIYFQGNSAPDKSGLPSDRFSAERTGGSVSTLTIQRTQQEDSAVYLCASQTIPPGYTFGSGTRLTVV.

As for this clone: Within the sample, other DNA sequences also encode this same CDR3. V and J are TRBV9 and TRBJ1-1; a possible D gene is TRBD1 (6 bases). Trimming left V 6 bases short and J 2 bases short, with 8 bases between. The CDR3 runs to 12 residues. In germline, CDR1 is SGDLS, CDR2 YYNGEE. The CDR3 spells CASTGANTEAFF. The DNA of the CDR3 is TGTGCCAGCACAGGGGCTAACACTGAAGCTTTCTTT.

The chain uses TRBV18 and TRBJ1-5; D is perhaps TRBD1 (5 bases). CDR3 length: 15 amino acids. Germline CDR1 is KGHSH and CDR2 is LQKENI. The ends were cut back, 2 bases at V and 9 bases at J, with 17 bases in the middle. The chain's CDR3 is CASSPDSLSYRPQHF. CDR3 DNA: TGTGCCAGCTCACCAGACAGTCTGAGTTATCGGCCCCAGCATTTT.

This rearrangement joins TRBV7-6 to TRBJ1-4, with a possible D match to TRBD1 (6 bases). Trimming took 6 bases from V and 6 from J, leaving 14 bases between them. Germline V gene lookup returns CDR1 SGHVS and CDR2 FNYEAQ. The CDR3 sequence is 14 residues long. DNA for the CDR3: TGTGCCAGCAGTTACAGGGCCTCGGATGAAAAACTGTTTTTT. This codes for CASSYRASDEKLFF.